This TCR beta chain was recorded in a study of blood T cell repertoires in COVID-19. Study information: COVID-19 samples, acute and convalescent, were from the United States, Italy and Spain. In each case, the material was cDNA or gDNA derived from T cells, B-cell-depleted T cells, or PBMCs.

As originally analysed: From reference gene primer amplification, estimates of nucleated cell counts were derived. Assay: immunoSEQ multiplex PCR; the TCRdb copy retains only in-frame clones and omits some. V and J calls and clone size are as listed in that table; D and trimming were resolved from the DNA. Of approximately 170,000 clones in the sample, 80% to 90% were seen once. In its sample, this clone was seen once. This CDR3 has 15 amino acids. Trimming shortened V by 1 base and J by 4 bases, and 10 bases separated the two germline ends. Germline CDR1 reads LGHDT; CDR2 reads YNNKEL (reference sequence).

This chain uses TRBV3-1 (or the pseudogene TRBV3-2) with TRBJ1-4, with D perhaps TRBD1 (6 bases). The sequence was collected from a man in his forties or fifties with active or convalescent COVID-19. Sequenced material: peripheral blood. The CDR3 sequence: CASSQVGQLNEKLFF. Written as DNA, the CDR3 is TGTGCCAGCAGCCAAGTAGGACAGCTTAATGAAAAACTGTTTTTT.